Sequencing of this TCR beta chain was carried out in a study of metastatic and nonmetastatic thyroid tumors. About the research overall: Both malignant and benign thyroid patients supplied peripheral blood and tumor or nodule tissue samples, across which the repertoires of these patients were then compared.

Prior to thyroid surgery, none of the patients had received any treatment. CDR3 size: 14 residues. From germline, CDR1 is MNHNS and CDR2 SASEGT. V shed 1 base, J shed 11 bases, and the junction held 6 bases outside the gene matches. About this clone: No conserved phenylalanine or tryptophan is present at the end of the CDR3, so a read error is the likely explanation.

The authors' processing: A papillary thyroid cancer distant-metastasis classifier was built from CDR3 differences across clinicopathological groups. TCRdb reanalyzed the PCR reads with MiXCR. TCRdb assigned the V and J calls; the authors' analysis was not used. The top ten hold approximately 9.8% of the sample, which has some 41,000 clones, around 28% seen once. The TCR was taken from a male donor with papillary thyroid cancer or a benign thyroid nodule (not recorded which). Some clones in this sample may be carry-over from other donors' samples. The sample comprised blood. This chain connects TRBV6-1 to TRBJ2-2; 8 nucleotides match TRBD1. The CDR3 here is CASSEGQGIGELFL. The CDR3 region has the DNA TGTGCCAGCAGTGAAGGACAGGGGATCGGAGAGCTGTTTCTT.